One sample yielded the 30 T cell receptor beta chains listed below, sequenced in a study of T-cell reconstitution after alpha-beta-depleted transplantation in children. Preparation of the TCRbeta library involved a method that used unique molecular identifiers. TCRdb re-analysed the PCR reads in MiXCR, keeping a single row per CDR3 protein. The sample carries about 580,000 distinct CDR3 sequences, more than 20% recorded once. Sequences were derived from PBMCs, mostly from graft donor cells, sampled 360 days after TCRalphabeta/CD19-depleted stem cell transplant. The source of these receptors is a boy under two years old who had a stem cell transplant for acute myeloid leukemia, so the T cells may come from the graft donor.

This clonotype was counted a few times. This chain links TRBV3-1 with TRBJ1-2; D may be TRBD1 (6 bases). Germline V CDR1 and CDR2: LGHDT, YNNKEL (reference sequence). The CDR3 runs 15 residues. Deletions cut 0 bases from V and 8 bases from J, with 16 bases between. CDR3 in amino acids: CASSQESRGARGYTF. CDR3 in DNA: TGTGCCAGCAGCCAAGAGAGTCGGGGGGCAAGAGGCTACACCTTC.

The V gene is TRBV20-1, the J gene TRBJ1-6; D uncertain. The CDR3 is 10 amino acids. Looked up from germline, CDR1 is DFQATT and CDR2 is SNEGSKA (reference sequence). Trimming removed 6 bases from V and 8 bases from J, with 5 bases in between. CDR3 nucleotide sequence: TGCAGTGCCACATATTCACCCCTCCACTTT. This sequence encodes CSATYSPLHF.

The table lists this clonotype with many counts. The J gene is TRBJ2-1, the V gene TRBV4-2; D possibly corresponds to TRBD1 (5 bases). V was shortened by 4 bases and J by 8 bases, with 15 bases between the two germline ends. The CDR3 has 14 residues. Germline V gene data show CDR1 as LGHNA and CDR2 as YNFKEQ. CDR3 protein: CASSPSLVGDEQFF. The CDR3 DNA sequence: TGTGCCAGCAGCCCCAGCCTAGTAGGGGATGAGCAGTTCTTC.

This clonotype has more than one count but fewer than ten. The chain is built from TRBV29-1 and TRBJ1-1, with 8 bases fitting TRBD1. Trimming removed 6 bases from V and 3 bases from J; junction bases left unmatched: 3. CDR3 length equals 12 residues. The germline V gene has CDR1 SQVTM and CDR2 ANQGSEA. The CDR3 region is CSVGQGHTEAFF. The CDR3 coding sequence is TGCAGCGTCGGACAGGGTCACACTGAAGCTTTCTTT.

Many counts were recorded for this clonotype. The chain uses TRBV12-3 or TRBV12-4 and TRBJ1-5; weak D call: TRBD1 (5 bases). Trimming removed 1 base from V and 3 bases from J, with 16 bases in between. The CDR3 sequence is 17 residues long. This chain's CDR3 is CASSLDGAAGYNQPQHF. The CDR3 DNA reads TGTGCCAGCAGTTTAGATGGGGCAGCCGGTTACAATCAGCCCCAGCATTTT.

J is TRBJ2-5 and V is TRBV20-1, with 12 bases that match TRBD2. Germline V gene lookup returns CDR1 DFQATT and CDR2 SNEGSKA (reference sequence). The J segment lost 2 bases and the V segment lost 4 bases, leaving 5 bases of the junction unmatched. The CDR3 is made up of 15 amino acids. CDR3 amino acids: CSANSLAGGQETQYF. CDR3 in DNA: TGCAGTGCTAACTCCCTAGCGGGGGGGCAAGAGACCCAGTACTTC.

A word on this clonotype: One end of the junction fails to match germline, which may point to a read error. The rearrangement joins TRBV15 to TRBJ2-7, with TRBD2 as a possible D gene (6 bases). Per germline, CDR1 LNHNV and CDR2 YYDKDF (reference sequence). This CDR3 has 14 amino acids. The CDR3 nucleotides are TGTGCCACCAGGAGAGAGGGGACTTCCTACGAGCAGTACTTC. This codes for CATRREGTSYEQYF.

This clonotype was found a few times. The chain uses TRBV6-6 and TRBJ2-7; 7 nucleotides match TRBD1. Trimming removed 11 bases from V and 5 bases from J; junction bases left unmatched: 9. CDR1 is MNHNY, CDR2 SVGAGI, per germline (reference sequence). The CDR3 contains 12 residues. For the CDR3, the DNA is TGTGCCGCCGTGGGGACAGTAAACGAGCAGTACTTC. It yields the protein CAAVGTVNEQYF.

The rearrangement uses TRBV28 and TRBJ1-5; possible D gene TRBD1, 6 bases. The CDR3 runs to 16 residues. V lost 2 bases, J lost 3 bases, and 14 bases lay in between. Germline CDR1 and CDR2: MDHEN and SYDVKM. The CDR3 protein is CASSLHPGVYNQPQHF. CDR3 nucleotides: TGTGCCAGCAGTTTACACCCAGGGGTCTACAATCAGCCCCAGCATTTT.

This clonotype was counted at least ten times. The chain joins TRBV24-1 to TRBJ2-5; 9 bases are shared with TRBD2. V lost 7 bases and J lost 3; bases outside the gene matches: 23. There are 20 residues in the CDR3. From germline, CDR1 is KGHDR and CDR2 SFDVKD. CDR3 nucleotide sequence: TGTGCCACCAGCGGAAGGGTAGCGGGGGAGGGGGGGGGATCTGAAGAGACCCAGTACTTC. Amino acids: CATSGRVAGEGGGSEETQYF.

This clonotype was recorded a few times. The CDR3 region is CASSLISPTGELFF. The CDR3 DNA sequence: TGTGCCAGCAGCTTGATCAGCCCGACCGGGGAGCTGTTTTTT. The chain has TRBV7-2 and TRBJ2-2; unclear D gene. CDR1 is SGHTA and CDR2 is FQGNSA in the germline V gene. The CDR3 is 14 amino acids. V lost 3 bases and J lost 5, with 10 bases in between.

This clonotype was seen more than once but under ten times. This sequence joins TRBV7-2 and TRBJ2-7, with 9 bases identical to TRBD1. The V gene's germline CDR1 is SGHTA and CDR2 FQGNSA. The CDR3 is 13 residues long. The V gene end was trimmed by 11 bases and the J gene end by 3 bases; junction bases not matched to a gene: 8. The DNA for the CDR3 is TGTGCCGTCTCGGGACAGGGACGCTACGAGCAGTACTTC. Protein product: CAVSGQGRYEQYF.

This rearrangement joins TRBV6-1 to TRBJ2-5; 12 bases are a match to TRBD2. V lost 5 bases to trimming and J lost 4 bases; unmatched junction nucleotides: 11. The length of the CDR3 is 17 residues. Germline V lookup: CDR1 MNHNS, CDR2 SASEGT. In nucleotides, the CDR3 is TGTGCCAGCAGTCCACGGGCTAGCGGGGGGGCCCGAGAGACCCAGTACTTC. Translation gives CASSPRASGGARETQYF.

The chain combines TRBV7-6 with TRBJ1-6; TRBD1 is a possible D gene (6 bases). The germline CDR1 and CDR2 sequences are SGHVS and FNYEAQ. This CDR3 comprises 16 residues. V was clipped by 5 bases and J by 9 bases, with 20 bases between them. The CDR3 loop is CASSLSEGGRASPLHF. The DNA of the CDR3 is TGTGCCAGCAGCCTCTCGGAGGGGGGAAGGGCTTCACCCCTCCACTTT.

V and J are TRBV29-1 and TRBJ1-2; 10 positions match TRBD1. In germline, CDR1 is SQVTM, CDR2 ANQGSEA. V trimming: 6 bases; J trimming: 4 bases; junction bases outside the gene matches: 8. This CDR3 has 14 residues. DNA for the CDR3: TGCAGCGTCGCTAGGGACAGGGGTTTCTATGGCTACACCTTC. This sequence encodes CSVARDRGFYGYTF.

This clonotype was counted between two and nine times. V is TRBV28 and J is TRBJ2-5; possibly TRBD1 or TRBD2 for D (5 bases each). The CDR3 runs to 16 residues. Per germline, CDR1 MDHEN and CDR2 SYDVKM. The ends were cut back, 2 bases at V and 4 bases at J, with 17 bases in the middle. The DNA for the CDR3 is TGTGCCAGCAGTTTACGGTTTGGGGGAATTGGAGAGACCCAGTACTTC. Encoded protein: CASSLRFGGIGETQYF.

This clonotype was counted between two and nine times. The chain combines TRBV20-1 with TRBJ2-1; TRBD2 is a possible D gene (5 bases). The CDR3 runs 15 residues. The germline V gene encodes CDR1 DFQATT and CDR2 SNEGSKA (reference sequence). Trimming removed 1 base at V and 4 bases at J, with 14 bases between. The CDR3 here is CSARGGSTGYNEQFF. CDR3 sequence (DNA): TGCAGTGCTAGAGGCGGCTCCACGGGGTACAATGAGCAGTTCTTC.

V usage is TRBV12-3 or TRBV12-4 and J usage is TRBJ2-5; TRBD2 matches 7 bases. The length of the CDR3 is 16 residues. Trimming removed 6 bases from V and 1 base from J; junction bases left unmatched: 11. The CDR3 DNA reads as TGTGCCAGCAGCCCGTCCCCCGGCGGGGGCCAAGAGACCCAGTACTTC. Translation gives CASSPSPGGGQETQYF.

The sample holds a few counts of this clonotype. The chain is built from TRBV6-5 and TRBJ2-7; 13 bases align to TRBD2. Germline CDR1 and CDR2: MNHEY and SVGAGI. Losses at the gene ends were 2 bases for V and 1 base for J; bases not matched to a gene: 5. The CDR3 runs to 17 residues. In nucleotides, the CDR3 is TGTGCCAGCAGTTACCCCGAGACTAGCGGGAGGTCCTACGAGCAGTACTTC. Its protein product is CASSYPETSGRSYEQYF.

This chain joins TRBV12-3 or TRBV12-4 and TRBJ2-1; D not resolved. Trimming left V 3 bases short and J 9 bases short, with 6 bases between. There are 11 residues in the CDR3. The CDR3 sequence: CASSFNSEQFF. The CDR3 region has the DNA TGTGCCAGCAGTTTCAACAGTGAGCAGTTCTTC.

CDR3 residues: CASSQGLALYETQYF. As DNA, the CDR3 is TGCGCCAGCAGCCAAGGGCTAGCGTTGTATGAGACCCAGTACTTC. This rearrangement joins TRBV4-1 to TRBJ2-5; possibly TRBD2 for D (6 bases). The CDR3 has 15 residues. CDR1 is MGHRA, CDR2 YSYEKL, per germline. With 1 base removed from V and 5 bases from J, the gap between germline ends came to 14 bases.

The chain combines TRBV28 with TRBJ2-1; D may be TRBD2 (5 bases). V was shortened by 6 bases and J by 7 bases, with 13 bases between the two germline ends. The CDR3 has 13 amino acids. The germline V gene encodes CDR1 MDHEN and CDR2 SYDVKM. The CDR3 loop is CASRRTGINEQFF. DNA of the CDR3: TGTGCCAGCAGGCGGACGGGGATTAATGAGCAGTTCTTC. Using reference TRBV28 and TRBJ2-1 for the parts outside the CDR3, the full variable domain is DVKVTQSSRYLVKRTGEKVFLECVQDMDHENMFWYRQDPGLGLRLIYFSYDVKMKEKGDIPEGYSVSREKKERFSLILESASTNQTSMYLCASRRTGINEQFFGPGTRLTVL.

The V gene is TRBV12-3 or TRBV12-4, the J gene TRBJ2-1; TRBD1 matches 9 bases. With 5 bases clipped from V and 2 bases from J, the junction kept 7 bases outside the gene matches. CDR3 length: 16 residues. CDR3 amino acids: CASSPGQGWPYNEQFF. For the CDR3, the DNA is TGTGCCAGCAGTCCGGGACAGGGTTGGCCCTACAATGAGCAGTTCTTC.

This clonotype turned up a few times. The J gene is TRBJ2-3, the V gene TRBV20-1; no firm D call. CDR1 is DFQATT, CDR2 SNEGSKA, per germline (reference sequence). V shed 2 bases and J shed 6 bases, with 15 bases lying between them. The CDR3 is made up of 14 amino acids. The CDR3, as DNA: TGCAGTGCTAGAATGAAACTGAATTGGGATACGCAGTATTTT. This codes for CSARMKLNWDTQYF.

The chain is built from TRBV4-3 and TRBJ2-3; tentative D call: TRBD2 (5 bases). The CDR3 is 13 residues long. CDR1 and CDR2 from the germline V gene are LGHNA and YSLEER. The ends were cut back, 1 base at V and 11 bases at J, with 13 bases in the middle. The CDR3 reads CASSQVNSGKQYF. CDR3 coding DNA: TGCGCCAGCAGCCAAGTCAATTCGGGGAAGCAGTATTTT.

The rearrangement uses TRBV2 and TRBJ2-1, with 10 bases aligning to TRBD1. The V and J ends lost 4 bases and 14 bases, in that order; junction bases with no gene match: 5. The CDR3 length is 12 residues. Per the germline V gene, CDR1 is SNHLY and CDR2 is FYNNEI. The CDR3 reads CASSGGQGLKFF. DNA of the CDR3: TGTGCCAGCAGTGGGGGACAGGGGCTCAAGTTCTTC.

This clonotype was seen more than once but under ten times. The chain combines TRBV20-1 with TRBJ2-7; D unresolved. V lost 3 bases, J lost 0 bases, and 6 bases lay in between. The CDR3 spans 12 residues. Germline V gene data show CDR1 as DFQATT and CDR2 as SNEGSKA (reference sequence). This CDR3 is CSASEPSYEQYV. The CDR3 bases are TGCAGTGCTAGTGAGCCCTCCTACGAGCAGTACGTC.

This clonotype was picked up many times. This sequence joins TRBV20-1 and TRBJ1-1, with 10 bases identical to TRBD1. J lost 5 bases, V lost 6 bases, and 6 bases had no gene match. Germline assignment: CDR1 DFQATT and CDR2 SNEGSKA (reference sequence). The CDR3 runs to 13 residues. DNA of the CDR3: TGCAGTGCAAGACAGGGGGCGGGGACTGAAGCTTTCTTT. Protein sequence: CSARQGAGTEAFF.

The chain employs TRBV6-5 and TRBJ1-4; perhaps TRBD1 as D (6 bases). The ends were cut back, 4 bases at V and 6 bases at J, with 12 bases in the middle. Germline CDR1 and CDR2: MNHEY and SVGAGI. The CDR3 has 14 residues. In DNA form, the CDR3 reads TGTGCCAGCAGTTTGCAGGGGTGGGATGAAAAACTGTTTTTT. This encodes CASSLQGWDEKLFF.

The chain carries TRBV29-1 and TRBJ1-1; 7 bases are a match to TRBD1. The CDR3 contains 13 residues. V shed 2 bases, J shed 8 bases, and the junction held 8 bases outside the gene matches. CDR1 and CDR2 (germline): SQVTM, ANQGSEA. In DNA, the CDR3 is TGCAGCGTTGAATCGACAGGGATTCTCGAAGCTTTCTTT. Its protein is CSVESTGILEAFF.